The clone carrying this TCR beta chain was seen many times. The CDR3 is 18 amino acids. Trimming removed 2 bases from V and 0 bases from J, with 19 bases in between. The germline gives CDR1 MNHEY, CDR2 SVGEGT. The data derive from a study of molecular identifiers for immune sequencing clone quantification. TCRdb reanalysed the PCR reads using MiXCR and keeps one entry per CDR3 protein. Seen here are approximately 590,000 distinct CDR3 sequences, 25% observed once, and the top ten hold 0.78%. Sample: naive CD8+ T cells from blood, with Jurkat cell RNA spiked in. The subset here: FACS-sorted CD8+CD4-CCR7+CD45RA+ naive T cells. This clonotype was sampled from a human donor in good health. Some libraries in this study had Jurkat cell RNA spiked in. The gene calls are TRBV6-2 or TRBV6-3 and TRBJ1-1; D ambiguous. CDR3 bases: TGTGCCAGCAGTTACCCTCGTATAGAAGAAAAGATGAACACTGAAGCTTTCTTT. This sequence encodes CASSYPRIEEKMNTEAFF.